Following are 4 T cell receptor beta chains from one sample sequenced in a study of monozygotic twins with inflammatory bowel disease. TCRdb re-called the 5' RACE reads, yielding one record per CDR3 amino acid sequence without DNA. The specimen's table records 80,000 or so distinct CDR3 sequences. The sample was blood. These receptors came from a human donor with ulcerative colitis or Crohn's disease, or a healthy co-twin of an affected twin (not recorded which).

The rearrangement joins TRBV12-3 or TRBV12-4 to TRBJ1-1; without DNA, the TCRdb call of TRBD1 cannot be checked. The CDR3 runs to 13 residues. The CDR3 loop is CASSFRENTEAFF.

The chain combines TRBV12-5 with TRBJ1-5; there is no DNA to check the TCRdb D call of TRBD1. This CDR3 region has 17 residues. The germline V gene encodes CDR1 LGHNT and CDR2 FRNRAP. The CDR3 spells CASGLVLLELSNQPQHF.

The chain joins TRBV20-1 to TRBJ1-6; TCRdb selects TRBD1, and the lack of DNA leaves this call unchecked. The CDR3 totals 15 residues. Germline assignment: CDR1 DFQATT and CDR2 SNEGSKA (reference sequence). The CDR3 reads CSAKTGGSYNSPLHF.

This chain joins TRBV7-2 and TRBJ1-1. Germline-derived CDR1 and CDR2 are SGHTA and FQGNSA. CDR3 length equals 15 residues. The CDR3 here is CASSLDPSRDTEAFF.